This paragraph covers one TCR beta chain sequence. This sample was included in a study of shared T cell receptors in the human thymus. Some clones are missing from TCRdb's copy, which holds only in-frame ones; the method was immunoSEQ multiplex PCR. The profile shows about 380,000 clones, roughly 94% of them singletons. The CDR3 spans 14 residues. Trimming took off 3 bases at V and 6 bases at J, with 12 bases between the two ends. CDR1 is MDHEN, CDR2 SYDVKM, per germline. The source is a human donor. The chain links TRBV28 to TRBJ2-4; tentatively, D is TRBD1 or TRBD2 (5 bases each). Sequencing was done on a sample of thymocytes. In DNA, the CDR3 is TGTGCCAGCAGTTTCGGGGTTGGGGGAAACATTCAGTACTTC. Translated, it gives CASSFGVGGNIQYF.